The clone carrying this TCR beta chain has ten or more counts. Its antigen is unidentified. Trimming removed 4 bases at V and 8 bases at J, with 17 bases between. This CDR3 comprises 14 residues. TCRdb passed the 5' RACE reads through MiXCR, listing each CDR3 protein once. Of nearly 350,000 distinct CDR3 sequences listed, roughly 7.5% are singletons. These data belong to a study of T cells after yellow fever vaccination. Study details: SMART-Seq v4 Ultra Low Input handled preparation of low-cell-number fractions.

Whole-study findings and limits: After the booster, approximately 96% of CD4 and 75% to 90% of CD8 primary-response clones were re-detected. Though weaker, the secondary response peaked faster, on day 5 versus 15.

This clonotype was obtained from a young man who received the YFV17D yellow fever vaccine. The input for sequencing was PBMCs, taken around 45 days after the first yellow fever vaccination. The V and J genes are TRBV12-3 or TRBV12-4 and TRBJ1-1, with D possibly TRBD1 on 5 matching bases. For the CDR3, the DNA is TGTGCCAGCAGTTCGTCGTCAGGGCGATGGGAAGCTTTCTTT. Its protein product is CASSSSSGRWEAFF.